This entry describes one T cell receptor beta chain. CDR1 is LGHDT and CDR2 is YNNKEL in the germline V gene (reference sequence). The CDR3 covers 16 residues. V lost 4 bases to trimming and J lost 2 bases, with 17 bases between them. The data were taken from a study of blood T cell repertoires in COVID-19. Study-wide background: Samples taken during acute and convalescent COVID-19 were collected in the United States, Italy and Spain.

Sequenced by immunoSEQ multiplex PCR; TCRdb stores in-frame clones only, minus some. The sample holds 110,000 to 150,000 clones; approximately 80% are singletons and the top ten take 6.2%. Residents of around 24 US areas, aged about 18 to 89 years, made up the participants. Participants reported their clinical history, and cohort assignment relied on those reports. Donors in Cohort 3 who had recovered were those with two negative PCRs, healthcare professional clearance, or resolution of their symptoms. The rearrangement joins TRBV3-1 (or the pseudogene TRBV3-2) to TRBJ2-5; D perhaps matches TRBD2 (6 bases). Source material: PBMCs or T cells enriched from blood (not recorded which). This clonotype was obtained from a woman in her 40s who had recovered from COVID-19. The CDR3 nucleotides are TGTGCCAGCAGCCGCGGCGACCCGGGACTTCAAGAGACCCAGTACTTC. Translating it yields CASSRGDPGLQETQYF.